This paragraph covers one T cell receptor (beta chain) sequence. Germline CDR1 is MRHNA and CDR2 is SNTAGT. The CDR3 contains 12 residues. Trimming left V 0 bases short and J 11 bases short, with 10 bases between. The data belong to a study of blood T cell repertoires in COVID-19. About the research overall: COVID-19 samples, acute and convalescent, were from the United States, Italy and Spain.

Assay used: immunoSEQ multiplex PCR; TCRdb lists only in-frame clones, some missing. This table holds 180,000 or so clones, around 86% found once. The sequenced sample consisted of peripheral blood. This receptor was obtained from a man between 60 and 75 years old with acute or convalescent COVID-19. The chain is built from TRBV6-4 and TRBJ1-1; D gene ambiguous. The CDR3 loop is CASSDSDLQAFF. CDR3 sequence (DNA): TGTGCCAGCAGTGACTCTGACTTGCAGGCTTTCTTT.